What follows is one T cell receptor beta chain and its context. These data are taken from a study of blood T cell repertoires in COVID-19. Trimming removed 7 bases from V and 1 base from J, with 13 bases in between. Germline V gives CDR1 SEHNR, CDR2 FQNEAQ (reference sequence). CDR3 length: 14 residues. Here immunoSEQ multiplex PCR was the method, and the copy in TCRdb shows in-frame clones only, minus some. Seen here are 150,000 to 200,000 clones, approximately 79% observed once, and the top ten hold about 5%. This TCR derives from an older woman with acute COVID-19. The specimen was PBMCs or T cells enriched from blood (not recorded which). J is TRBJ1-1 and V is TRBV7-9, with D possibly TRBD1 on 5 matching bases. Written as DNA, the CDR3 is TGTGCCAGCATGTTGGGGAGGGGGAACACTGAAGCTTTCTTT. It encodes CASMLGRGNTEAFF.